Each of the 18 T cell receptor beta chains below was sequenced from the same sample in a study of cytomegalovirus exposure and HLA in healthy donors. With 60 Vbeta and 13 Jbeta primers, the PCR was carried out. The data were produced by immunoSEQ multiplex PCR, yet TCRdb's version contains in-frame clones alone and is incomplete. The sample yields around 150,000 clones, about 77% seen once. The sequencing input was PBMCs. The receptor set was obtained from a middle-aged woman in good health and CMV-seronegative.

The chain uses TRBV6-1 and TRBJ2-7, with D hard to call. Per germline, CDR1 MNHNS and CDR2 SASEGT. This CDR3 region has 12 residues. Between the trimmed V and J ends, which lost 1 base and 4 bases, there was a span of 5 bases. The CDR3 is CASSEVGYEQYF. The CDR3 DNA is TGTGCCAGCAGTGAAGTCGGTTACGAGCAGTACTTC.

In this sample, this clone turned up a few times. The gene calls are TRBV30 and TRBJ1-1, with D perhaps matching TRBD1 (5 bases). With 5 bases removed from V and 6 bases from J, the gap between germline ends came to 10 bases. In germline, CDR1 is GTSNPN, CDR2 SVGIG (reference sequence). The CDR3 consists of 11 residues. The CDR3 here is CAWAGEAEAFF. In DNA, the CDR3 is TGTGCCTGGGCGGGGGAGGCTGAAGCTTTCTTT.

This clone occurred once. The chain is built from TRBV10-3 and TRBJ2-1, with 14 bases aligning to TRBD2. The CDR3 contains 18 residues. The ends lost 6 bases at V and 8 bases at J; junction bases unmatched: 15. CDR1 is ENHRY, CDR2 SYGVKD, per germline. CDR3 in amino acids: CAISTGTSGGLGVDEQFF. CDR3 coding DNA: TGTGCCATCAGCACGGGGACTAGCGGGGGCCTCGGGGTCGATGAGCAGTTCTTC.

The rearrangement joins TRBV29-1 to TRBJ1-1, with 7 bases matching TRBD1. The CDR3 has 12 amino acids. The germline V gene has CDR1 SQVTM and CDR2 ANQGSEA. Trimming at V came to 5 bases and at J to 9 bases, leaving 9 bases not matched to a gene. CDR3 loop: CSVRPGTAKAFF. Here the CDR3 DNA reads TGCAGCGTTCGTCCCGGGACAGCTAAAGCTTTCTTT. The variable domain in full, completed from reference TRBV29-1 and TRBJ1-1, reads SAVISQKPSRDICQRGTSLTIQCQVDSQVTMMFWYRQQPGQSLTLIATANQGSEATYESGFVIDKFPISRPNLTFSTLTVSNMSPEDSSIYLCSVRPGTAKAFFGQGTRLTVV.

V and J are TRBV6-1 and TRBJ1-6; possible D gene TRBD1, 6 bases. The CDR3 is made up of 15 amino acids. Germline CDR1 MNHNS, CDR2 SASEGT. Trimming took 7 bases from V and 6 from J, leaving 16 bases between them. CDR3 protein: CASTQQGVGNSPLHF. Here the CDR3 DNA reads TGTGCCAGCACTCAACAGGGAGTAGGTAATTCACCCCTCCACTTT.

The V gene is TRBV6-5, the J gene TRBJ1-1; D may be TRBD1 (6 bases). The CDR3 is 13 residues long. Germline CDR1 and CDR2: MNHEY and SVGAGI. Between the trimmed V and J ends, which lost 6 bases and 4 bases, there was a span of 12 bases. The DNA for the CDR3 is TGTGCCAGCAGACACAGGGCTAGCACTGAAGCTTTCTTT. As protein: CASRHRASTEAFF.

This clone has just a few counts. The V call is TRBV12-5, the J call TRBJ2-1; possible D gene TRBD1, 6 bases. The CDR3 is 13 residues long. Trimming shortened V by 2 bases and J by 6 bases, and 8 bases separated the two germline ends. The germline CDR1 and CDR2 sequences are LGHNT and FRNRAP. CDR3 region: CASGLTGINEQFF. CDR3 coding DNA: TGTGCTAGTGGTTTGACAGGGATCAATGAGCAGTTCTTC. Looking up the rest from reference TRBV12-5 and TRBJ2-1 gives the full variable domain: DARVTQTPRHKVTEMGQEVTMRCQPILGHNTVFWYRQTMMQGLELLAYFRNRAPLDDSGMPKDRFSAEMPDATLATLKIQPSEPRDSAVYFCASGLTGINEQFFGPGTRLTVL.

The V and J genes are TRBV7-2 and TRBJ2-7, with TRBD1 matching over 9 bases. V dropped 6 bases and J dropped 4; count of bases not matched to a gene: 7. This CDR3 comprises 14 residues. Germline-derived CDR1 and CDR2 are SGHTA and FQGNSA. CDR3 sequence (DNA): TGTGCCAGCAGTTCCGGGACAGGGATATACGAGCAGTACTTC. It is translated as CASSSGTGIYEQYF. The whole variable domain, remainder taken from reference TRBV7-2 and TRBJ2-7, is GAGVSQSPSNKVTEKGKDVELRCDPISGHTALYWYRQSLGQGLEFLIYFQGNSAPDKSGLPSDRFSAERTGGSVSTLTIQRTQQEDSAVYLCASSSGTGIYEQYFGPGTRLTVT.

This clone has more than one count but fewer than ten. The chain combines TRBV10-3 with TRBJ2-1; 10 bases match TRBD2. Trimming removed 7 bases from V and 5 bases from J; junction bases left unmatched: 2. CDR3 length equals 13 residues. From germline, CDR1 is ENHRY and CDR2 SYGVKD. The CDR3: CAINSGGNNEQFF. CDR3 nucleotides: TGTGCCATCAATAGCGGGGGGAACAATGAGCAGTTCTTC.

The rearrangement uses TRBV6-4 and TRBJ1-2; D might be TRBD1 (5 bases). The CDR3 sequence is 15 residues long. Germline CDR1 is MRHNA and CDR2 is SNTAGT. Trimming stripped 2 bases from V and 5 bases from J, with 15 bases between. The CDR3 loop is CASSDGGAAGYGYTF. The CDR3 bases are TGTGCCAGCAGTGACGGCGGGGCGGCAGGGTATGGCTACACCTTC.

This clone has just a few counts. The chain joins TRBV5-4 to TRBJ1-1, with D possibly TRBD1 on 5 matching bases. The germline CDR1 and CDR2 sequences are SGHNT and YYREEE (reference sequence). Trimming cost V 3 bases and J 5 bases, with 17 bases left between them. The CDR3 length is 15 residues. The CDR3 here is CASSSIPRRGTEAFF. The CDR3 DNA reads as TGTGCCAGCAGCTCCATCCCGCGGAGGGGAACTGAAGCTTTCTTT.

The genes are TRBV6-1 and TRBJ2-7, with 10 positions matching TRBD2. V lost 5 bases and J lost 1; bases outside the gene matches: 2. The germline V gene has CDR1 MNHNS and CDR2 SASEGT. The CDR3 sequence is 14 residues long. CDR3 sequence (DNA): TGTGCCAGCAGTACTAGCGGGAAATCCTACGAGCAGTACTTC. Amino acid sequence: CASSTSGKSYEQYF.

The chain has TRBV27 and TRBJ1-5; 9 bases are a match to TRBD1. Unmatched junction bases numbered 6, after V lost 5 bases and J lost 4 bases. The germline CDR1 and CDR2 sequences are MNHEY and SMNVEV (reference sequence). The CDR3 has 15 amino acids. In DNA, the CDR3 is TGTGCCAGCAGTCGTACCGGGACAGGGAATCAGCCCCAGCATTTT. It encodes CASSRTGTGNQPQHF.

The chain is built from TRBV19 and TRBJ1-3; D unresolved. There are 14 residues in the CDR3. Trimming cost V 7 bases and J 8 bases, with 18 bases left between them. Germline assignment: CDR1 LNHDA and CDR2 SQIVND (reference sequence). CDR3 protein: CASTGGSPGDTIYF. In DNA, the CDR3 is TGTGCCAGTACCGGAGGGAGTCCCGGAGACACCATATATTTT. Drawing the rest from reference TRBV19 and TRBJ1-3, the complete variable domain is DGGITQSPKYLFRKEGQNVTLSCEQNLNHDAMYWYRQDPGQGLRLIYYSQIVNDFQKGDIAEGYSVSREKKESFPLTVTSAQKNPTAFYLCASTGGSPGDTIYFGEGSWLTVV.

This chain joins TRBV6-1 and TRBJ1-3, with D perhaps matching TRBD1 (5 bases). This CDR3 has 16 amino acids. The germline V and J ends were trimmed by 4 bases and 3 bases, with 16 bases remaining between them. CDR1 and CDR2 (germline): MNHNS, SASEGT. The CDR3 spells CASSVQGRGGGNTIYF. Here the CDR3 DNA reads TGTGCCAGCAGTGTACAAGGACGGGGGGGTGGAAACACCATATATTTT.

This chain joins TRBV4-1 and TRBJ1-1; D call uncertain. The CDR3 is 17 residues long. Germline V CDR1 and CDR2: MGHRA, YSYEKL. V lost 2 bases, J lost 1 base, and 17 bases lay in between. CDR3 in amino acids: CASSQKLSQTPNTEAFF. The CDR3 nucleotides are TGCGCCAGCAGCCAAAAACTATCCCAAACACCGAACACTGAAGCTTTCTTT.

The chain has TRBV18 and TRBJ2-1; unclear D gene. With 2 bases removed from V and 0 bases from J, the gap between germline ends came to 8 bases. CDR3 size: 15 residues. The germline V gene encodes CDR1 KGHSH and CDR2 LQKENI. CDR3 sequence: CASSPLADSYNEQFF. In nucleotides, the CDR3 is TGTGCCAGCTCACCATTAGCAGACTCCTACAATGAGCAGTTCTTC.

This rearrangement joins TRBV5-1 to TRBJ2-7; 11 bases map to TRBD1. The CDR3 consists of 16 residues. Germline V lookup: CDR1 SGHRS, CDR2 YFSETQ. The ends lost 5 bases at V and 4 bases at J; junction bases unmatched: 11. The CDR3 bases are TGCGCCAGCAGTCCCTCAGGGGGACAGGGGGGTTACGAGCAGTACTTC. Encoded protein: CASSPSGGQGGYEQYF. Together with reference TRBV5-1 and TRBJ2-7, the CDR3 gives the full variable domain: KAGVTQTPRYLIKTRGQQVTLSCSPISGHRSVSWYQQTPGQGLQFLFEYFSETQRNKGNFPGRFSGRQFSNSRSEMNVSTLELGDSALYLCASSPSGGQGGYEQYFGPGTRLTVT.